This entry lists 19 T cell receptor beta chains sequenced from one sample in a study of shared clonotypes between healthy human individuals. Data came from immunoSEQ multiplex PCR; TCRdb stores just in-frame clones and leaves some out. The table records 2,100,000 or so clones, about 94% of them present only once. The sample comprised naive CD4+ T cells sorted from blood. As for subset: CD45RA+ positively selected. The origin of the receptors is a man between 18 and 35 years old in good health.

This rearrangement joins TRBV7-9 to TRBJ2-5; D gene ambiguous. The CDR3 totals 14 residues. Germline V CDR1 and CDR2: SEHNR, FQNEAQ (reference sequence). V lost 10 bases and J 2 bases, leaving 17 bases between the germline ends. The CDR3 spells CATQVVSAQETQYF. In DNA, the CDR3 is TGTGCCACCCAGGTGGTGAGCGCGCAAGAGACCCAGTACTTC. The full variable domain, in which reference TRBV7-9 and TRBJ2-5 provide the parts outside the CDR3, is DTGVSQNPRHKITKRGQNVTFRCDPISEHNRLYWYRQTLGQGPEFLTYFQNEAQLEKSRLLSDRFSAERPKGSFSTLEIQRTEQGDSAMYLCATQVVSAQETQYFGPGTRLLVL.

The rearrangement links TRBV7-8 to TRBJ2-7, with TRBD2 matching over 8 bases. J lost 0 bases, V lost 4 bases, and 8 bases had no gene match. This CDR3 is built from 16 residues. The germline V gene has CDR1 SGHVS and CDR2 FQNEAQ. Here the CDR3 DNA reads TGTGCCAGCAGCTCCTTAAGCGGGGGCCCCTCCTACGAGCAGTACTTC. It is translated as CASSSLSGGPSYEQYF.

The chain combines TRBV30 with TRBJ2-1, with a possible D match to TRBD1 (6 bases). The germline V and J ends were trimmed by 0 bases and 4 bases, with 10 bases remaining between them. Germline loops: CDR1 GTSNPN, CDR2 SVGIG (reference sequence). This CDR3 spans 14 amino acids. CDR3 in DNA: TGTGCCTGGAGTGTGGGGGCCCGATACAATGAGCAGTTCTTC. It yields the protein CAWSVGARYNEQFF. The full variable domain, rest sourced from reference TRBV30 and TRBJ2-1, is SQTIHQWPATLVQPVGSPLSLECTVEGTSNPNLYWYRQAAGRGLQLLFYSVGIGQISSEVPQNLSASRPQDRQFILSSKKLLLSDSGFYLCAWSVGARYNEQFFGPGTRLTVL.

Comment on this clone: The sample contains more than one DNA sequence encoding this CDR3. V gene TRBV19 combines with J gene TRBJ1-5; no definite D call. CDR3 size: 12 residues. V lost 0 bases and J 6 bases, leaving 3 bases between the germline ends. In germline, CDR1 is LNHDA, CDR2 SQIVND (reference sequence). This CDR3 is CASSIEGQPQHF. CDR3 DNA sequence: TGTGCCAGTAGTATAGAGGGTCAGCCCCAGCATTTT.

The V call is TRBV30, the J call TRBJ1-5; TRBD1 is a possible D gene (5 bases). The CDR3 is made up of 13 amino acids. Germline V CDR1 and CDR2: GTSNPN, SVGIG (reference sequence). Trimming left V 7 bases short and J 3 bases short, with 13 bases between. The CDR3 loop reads CASATGYNQPQHF. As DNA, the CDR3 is TGTGCCTCCGCTACAGGTTACAATCAGCCCCAGCATTTT.

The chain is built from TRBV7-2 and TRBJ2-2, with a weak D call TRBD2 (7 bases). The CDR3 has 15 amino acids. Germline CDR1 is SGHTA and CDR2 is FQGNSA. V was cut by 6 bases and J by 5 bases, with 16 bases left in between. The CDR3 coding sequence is TGTGCCAGCAGGCTGCGGGGGCCAGGTACCGGGGAGCTGTTTTTT. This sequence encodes CASRLRGPGTGELFF. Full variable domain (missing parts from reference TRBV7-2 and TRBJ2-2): GAGVSQSPSNKVTEKGKDVELRCDPISGHTALYWYRQSLGQGLEFLIYFQGNSAPDKSGLPSDRFSAERTGGSVSTLTIQRTQQEDSAVYLCASRLRGPGTGELFFGEGSRLTVL.

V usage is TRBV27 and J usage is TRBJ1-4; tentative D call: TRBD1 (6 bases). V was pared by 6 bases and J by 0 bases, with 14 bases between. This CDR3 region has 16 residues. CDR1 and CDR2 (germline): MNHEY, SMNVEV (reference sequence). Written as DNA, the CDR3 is TGTGCCAGCAGGCGAAACAGGGTTGCAACTAATGAAAAACTGTTTTTT. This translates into CASRRNRVATNEKLFF.

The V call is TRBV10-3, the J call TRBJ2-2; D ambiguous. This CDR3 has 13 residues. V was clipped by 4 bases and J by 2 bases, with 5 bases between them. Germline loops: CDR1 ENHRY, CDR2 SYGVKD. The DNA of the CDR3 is TGTGCCATCAGTGCCCAAAACACCGGGGAGCTGTTTTTT. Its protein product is CAISAQNTGELFF.

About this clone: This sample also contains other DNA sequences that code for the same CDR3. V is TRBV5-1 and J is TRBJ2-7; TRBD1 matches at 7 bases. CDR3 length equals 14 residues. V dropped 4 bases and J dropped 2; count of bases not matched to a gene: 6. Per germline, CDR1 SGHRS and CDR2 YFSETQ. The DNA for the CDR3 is TGCGCCAGCAGCGTGGCAGGGGGACCCTACGAGCAGTACTTC. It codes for CASSVAGGPYEQYF.

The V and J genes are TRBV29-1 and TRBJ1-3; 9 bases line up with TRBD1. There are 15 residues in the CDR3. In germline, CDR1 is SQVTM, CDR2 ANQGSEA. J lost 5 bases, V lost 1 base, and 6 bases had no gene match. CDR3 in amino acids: CSVEVSGTGRNTIYF. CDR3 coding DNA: TGCAGCGTTGAAGTCTCCGGGACAGGGAGAAACACCATATATTTT.

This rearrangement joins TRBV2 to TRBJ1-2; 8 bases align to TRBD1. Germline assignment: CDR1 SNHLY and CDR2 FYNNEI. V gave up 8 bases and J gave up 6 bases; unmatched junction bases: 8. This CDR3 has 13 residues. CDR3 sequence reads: CASEKQGVDGYTF. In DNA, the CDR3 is TGTGCCAGCGAAAAACAGGGGGTGGATGGCTACACCTTC.

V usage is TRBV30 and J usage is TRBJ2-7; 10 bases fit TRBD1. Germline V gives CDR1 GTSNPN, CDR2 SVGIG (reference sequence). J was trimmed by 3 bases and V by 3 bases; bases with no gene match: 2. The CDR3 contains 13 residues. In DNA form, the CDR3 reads TGTGCCTGGAGCGGGACAGGGGTCTACGAGCAGTACTTC. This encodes CAWSGTGVYEQYF.

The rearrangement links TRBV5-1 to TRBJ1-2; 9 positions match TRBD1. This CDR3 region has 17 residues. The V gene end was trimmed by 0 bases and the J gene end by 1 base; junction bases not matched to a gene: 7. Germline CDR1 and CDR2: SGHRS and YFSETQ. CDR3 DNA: TGCGCCAGCAGCTTGGGGCTGACAGGGGGAGTTAACTATGGCTACACCTTC. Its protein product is CASSLGLTGGVNYGYTF.

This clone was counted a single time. CDR3 DNA: TGTGCCAGTAGTTCCTGGGGAGATACGCAGTATTTT. Protein: CASSSWGDTQYF. V usage is TRBV19 and J usage is TRBJ2-3, with no clear D. Looked up from germline, CDR1 is LNHDA and CDR2 is SQIVND (reference sequence). The germline V and J ends were trimmed by 5 bases and 5 bases, with 8 bases remaining between them. This CDR3 is 12 amino acids long.

The CDR3 sequence: CASSLRGWTSVADTQYF. The CDR3 nucleotides read TGTGCCAGCAGCTTGAGGGGTTGGACTAGCGTGGCAGATACGCAGTATTTT. The chain is built from TRBV7-2 and TRBJ2-3, with 9 nucleotides matching TRBD2. The CDR3 runs to 17 residues. With 3 bases clipped from V and 4 bases from J, the junction kept 11 bases outside the gene matches. From germline, CDR1 is SGHTA and CDR2 FQGNSA.

DNA of the CDR3: TGTGCCTGGAGACCCCCAAGTACCGGTACCAATTCACCCCTCCACTTT. Residues: CAWRPPSTGTNSPLHF. This chain connects TRBV30 to TRBJ1-6; D is ambiguous. Germline-derived CDR1 and CDR2 are GTSNPN and SVGIG (reference sequence). CDR3 length: 16 residues. The V gene lost 3 bases and the J gene lost 7 bases, with 19 bases spanning the gap.

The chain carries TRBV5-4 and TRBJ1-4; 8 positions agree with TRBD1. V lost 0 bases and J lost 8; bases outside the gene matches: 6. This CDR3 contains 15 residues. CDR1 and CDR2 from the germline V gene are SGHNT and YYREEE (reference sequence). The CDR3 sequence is CASSLAGTGEEKLFF. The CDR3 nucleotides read TGTGCCAGCAGCTTGGCAGGGACAGGTGAAGAAAAACTGTTTTTT.

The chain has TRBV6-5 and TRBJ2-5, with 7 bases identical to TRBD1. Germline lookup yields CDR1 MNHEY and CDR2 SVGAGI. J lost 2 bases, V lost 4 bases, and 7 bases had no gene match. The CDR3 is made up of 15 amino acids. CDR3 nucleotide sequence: TGTGCCAGCAGTTTTGACAGGGTGAGGCAAGAGACCCAGTACTTC. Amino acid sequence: CASSFDRVRQETQYF.

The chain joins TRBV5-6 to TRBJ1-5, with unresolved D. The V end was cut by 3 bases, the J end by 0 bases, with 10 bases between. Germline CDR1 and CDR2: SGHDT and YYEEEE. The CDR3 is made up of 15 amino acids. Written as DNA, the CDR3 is TGTGCCAGCAGCTGGGGAGTTAATAGCAATCAGCCCCAGCATTTT. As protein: CASSWGVNSNQPQHF. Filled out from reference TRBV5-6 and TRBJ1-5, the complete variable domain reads DAGVTQSPTHLIKTRGQQVTLRCSPKSGHDTVSWYQQALGQGPQFIFQYYEEEERQRGNFPDRFSGHQFPNYSSELNVNALLLGDSALYLCASSWGVNSNQPQHFGDGTRLSIL.